These 2 T cell receptor beta chains were all obtained from the same sample, sequenced in a study of T cell clonotyping in hematopoietic cell transplantation. Here immunoSEQ multiplex PCR was the method, and the copy in TCRdb shows in-frame clones only, minus some. The table shows 9,500 to 12,000 clones, with 75% to 90% occurring only once. The sample in question was PBMCs, obtained 100 days after allogeneic stem cell transplant. These TCRs come from a female patient between 55 and 75 years old who had an allogeneic stem cell transplant from an unrelated donor, so the T cells may come from the graft donor. Some clones in this sample may be carry-over from other donors' samples.

The rearrangement links TRBV5-1 to TRBJ2-7; 7 bases are a match to TRBD1. V was clipped by 3 bases and J by 4 bases; unmatched bases: 4. This CDR3 contains 13 residues. The germline gives CDR1 SGHRS, CDR2 YFSETQ. The CDR3 region is CASSSTQGYEQYF. In DNA, the CDR3 is TGCGCCAGCAGCTCTACACAGGGGTACGAGCAGTACTTC.

This chain connects TRBV9 to TRBJ2-7; 8 nucleotides agree with TRBD1. The CDR3 totals 14 residues. The V gene's germline CDR1 is SGDLS and CDR2 YYNGEE. V dropped 0 bases and J dropped 6; count of bases not matched to a gene: 5. CDR3 bases: TGTGCCAGCAGCGTAGCTTACAGGGGGAGCGAGCAGTACTTC. It yields the protein CASSVAYRGSEQYF. Filled out from reference TRBV9 and TRBJ2-7, the complete variable domain reads DSGVTQTPKHLITATGQRVTLRCSPRSGDLSVYWYQQSLDQGLQFLIQYYNGEERAKGNILERFSAQQFPDLHSELNLSSLELGDSALYFCASSVAYRGSEQYFGPGTRLTVT.